This T cell receptor (beta chain) was recovered during a study of blood T cells in healthy people across ages. There are a few counts of this clonotype. V was pared by 3 bases and J by 8 bases, with 32 bases between. Germline CDR1 is SGDLS and CDR2 is YYNGEE. The CDR3 runs to 19 residues. Alongside a J-beta primer mix, a sample-barcoded 5' primer served in a second PCR lasting about 7 to 11 cycles. Using its own MiXCR run on the 5' RACE reads, TCRdb lists one record per CDR3 protein. The sample has some 1.6 million distinct CDR3 sequences; 34% are singletons. The V and J genes are TRBV9 and TRBJ1-1; D might be TRBD1 (5 bases). This TCR was sampled from a woman aged 25 to 45 in good health. The sequenced material came from blood. The CDR3 reads CASSGSTQDRPLPGIEAFF. The CDR3 DNA sequence: TGTGCCAGCAGCGGCTCGACACAGGATCGACCACTCCCAGGCATCGAAGCTTTCTTT. Looking up the rest from reference TRBV9 and TRBJ1-1 gives the full variable domain: DSGVTQTPKHLITATGQRVTLRCSPRSGDLSVYWYQQSLDQGLQFLIQYYNGEERAKGNILERFSAQQFPDLHSELNLSSLELGDSALYFCASSGSTQDRPLPGIEAFFGQGTRLTVV.